Below are 8 T cell receptor beta chains sequenced from a single sample in a study of OX40 agonist ivuxolimab in advanced cancers. TCRdb's copy holds only in-frame clones and misses some; the assay was immunoSEQ multiplex PCR. In the table there are 60,000 to 70,000 clones, about 86% of which are singletons. Sequences were derived from CD4+ or CD8+ T cells sorted from blood, sampled in a trial of the OX40 agonist ivuxolimab. All receptors derive from an adult with an advanced solid tumor such as melanoma, head and neck, liver or kidney cancer.

CDR3 region: CASSFGQTAEAFF. The CDR3 DNA follows: TGTGCCAGCAGCTTTGGACAGACAGCTGAAGCTTTCTTT. The V gene is TRBV11-3, the J gene TRBJ1-1, with D perhaps TRBD1 (6 bases). From germline, CDR1 is SGHNT and CDR2 YENEEA. Trimming removed 3 bases at V and 6 bases at J, with 11 bases between. The CDR3 is made up of 13 amino acids.

The chain has TRBV9 and TRBJ2-1, with D unclear. Trimming stripped 3 bases from V and 2 bases from J, with 21 bases between. Per the germline V gene, CDR1 is SGDLS and CDR2 is YYNGEE. The CDR3 is 18 amino acids. The CDR3 here is CASSAPPGRPMAYNEQFF. Written as DNA, the CDR3 is TGTGCCAGCAGCGCCCCACCCGGGCGGCCTATGGCCTACAATGAGCAGTTCTTC. Variable domain in full (rest from reference TRBV9 and TRBJ2-1): DSGVTQTPKHLITATGQRVTLRCSPRSGDLSVYWYQQSLDQGLQFLIQYYNGEERAKGNILERFSAQQFPDLHSELNLSSLELGDSALYFCASSAPPGRPMAYNEQFFGPGTRLTVL.

The rearrangement joins TRBV15 to TRBJ2-7; 9 bases are shared with TRBD1. J lost 6 bases, V lost 5 bases, and 8 bases had no gene match. The CDR3 is 14 residues long. Germline V gene data show CDR1 as LNHNV and CDR2 as YYDKDF (reference sequence). CDR3 nucleotides: TGTGCCACCAGCTGGACGGGACAGGGAGCCGAGCAGTACTTC. Encoded protein: CATSWTGQGAEQYF.

V gene TRBV19 combines with J gene TRBJ1-3, with 8 bases identical to TRBD1. Per the germline V gene, CDR1 is LNHDA and CDR2 is SQIVND (reference sequence). V was pared by 7 bases and J by 0 bases, with 8 bases of the junction left unmatched. CDR3 size: 16 residues. The CDR3 DNA reads as TGTGCCAGTACCAGGGACAGGCCGAGCTCTGGAAACACCATATATTTT. It is translated as CASTRDRPSSGNTIYF.

This clone was seen only a few times. The V and J genes are TRBV6-1 and TRBJ2-5, with D perhaps matching TRBD1 or TRBD2 (5 bases each). Trimming stripped 5 bases from V and 7 bases from J, with 17 bases between. CDR3 length: 14 amino acids. Germline CDR1 reads MNHNS; CDR2 reads SASEGT. CDR3 nucleotide sequence: TGTGCCAGCAGTCCAGAGGGGTCTTTGGGGACCCAGTACTTC. The encoded protein is CASSPEGSLGTQYF.

This sequence joins TRBV4-2 and TRBJ1-2; 8 bases are a match to TRBD1. Germline V gene sequence: CDR1 LGHNA, CDR2 YNFKEQ. The length of the CDR3 is 14 residues. J gave up 9 bases and V 2 bases, and 8 bases lay outside the gene matches. CDR3 region: CASSQRGQAKSYTF. For the CDR3, the DNA is TGTGCCAGCAGCCAACGGGGACAGGCGAAAAGCTACACCTTC.

This clone was detected only a few times. This chain links TRBV5-7 with TRBJ1-2; D gene unclear. TRBV5-7 is flagged as an ORF with uncertain function. The CDR3 loop spans 13 amino acids. Trimming removed 1 base at V and 2 bases at J, with 6 bases between. DNA for the CDR3: TGTGCCAGCAGCTTGTGCGCAAACTATGGCTACACCTTC. It is translated as CASSLCANYGYTF.

The CDR3 sequence: CASSIQGSGELFF. The CDR3 bases are TGTGCCAGTAGTATACAAGGGTCCGGGGAGCTGTTTTTT. J is TRBJ2-2 and V is TRBV19; no definite D call. Between the trimmed V and J ends, which lost 2 bases and 6 bases, there was a span of 7 bases. CDR3 length: 13 residues. Germline V gene data show CDR1 as LNHDA and CDR2 as SQIVND (reference sequence).